These T cell receptor beta chains were read from a single sample in a study of blood T cell repertoires in COVID-19. TCRdb's table, derived via immunoSEQ multiplex PCR, lists solely in-frame clones and lacks some. The repertoire holds roughly 200,000 clones, roughly 81% seen once, with about 4.9% in the top ten. Sequencing input: peripheral blood. The receptors were gathered from a woman of 80 years or more with acute or convalescent COVID-19. CDR3s include the opening cysteine and the closing phenylalanine or tryptophan. D genes are given only for firm matches. Some rows have no size entry. The others give once, few or many, or a class for an expanded clone.

v_gene,abundance,j_gene,d_gene,CDR3nt,CDR3aa
TRBV12-3/TRBV12-4,NA,TRBJ1-2,NA,TGTGCCAGCAGTTTTTCGGACTATGGCTACACCTTC,CASSFSDYGYTF
TRBV12-5,NA,TRBJ1-5,TRBD1,TGTGCTAGTGGTTTGGTACAGTGGGGACAGGGGGCTGCTCTCAGCAATCAGCCCCAGCATTTT,CASGLVQWGQGAALSNQPQHF
TRBV11-2,NA,TRBJ1-1,TRBD1,TGTGCCAGCAGCCTTACCGGGACAGCGGACACTGAAGCTTTCTTT,CASSLTGTADTEAFF
TRBV10-1,NA,TRBJ2-3,NA,TGCGCCAGCAGTGATACAGGCTCGACAGATACGCAGTATTTT,CASSDTGSTDTQYF
TRBV15,NA,TRBJ1-4,NA,TGTGCCACCAGCAGAGCCGGGAATAATGAAAAACTGTTTTTT,CATSRAGNNEKLFF
TRBV30,NA,TRBJ2-7,TRBD1,TGTGCCTGGAGTCTAGGAACAGGGGGTACCTACGAGCAGTACTTC,CAWSLGTGGTYEQYF
TRBV7-3,NA,TRBJ2-7,TRBD2,TGTGCCAGCAGCTTAATAGGCGGACTAGGCTACGAGCAGTACTTC,CASSLIGGLGYEQYF
TRBV10-3,NA,TRBJ1-5,TRBD1,TGTGCCATCAGTGAACCGGGACAGGGGCAGCCCCAGCATTTT,CAISEPGQGQPQHF
TRBV6-5,NA,TRBJ1-1,NA,TGTGCCAGCAGGGGGAGTAAGGGGAACACTGAAGCTTTCTTT,CASRGSKGNTEAFF
TRBV6-5,NA,TRBJ2-5,NA,TGTGCCAGCAGGGCGGGGTGGGGCGATCGGGAGACCCAGTACTTC,CASRAGWGDRETQYF
TRBV19,few,TRBJ2-7,TRBD2,TGTGCCAGTAGCTCGGGATTGGGACTAGCGGGACCCTACGAGCAGTACTTC,CASSSGLGLAGPYEQYF
TRBV24-1,NA,TRBJ2-3,TRBD1,TGTGCCACCAGTGACCCAAGACAGGGGACAACAGATACGCAGTATTTT,CATSDPRQGTTDTQYF
TRBV7-6,NA,TRBJ1-1,NA,TGTGCCAGCAGCTTGACAGGGAACACTGAAGCTTTCTTT,CASSLTGNTEAFF
TRBV5-1,NA,TRBJ1-2,NA,TGCGCCAGCAGCTCAGAGGCCAGTTCTTCCTATGGCTACACCTTC,CASSSEASSSYGYTF
TRBV5-1,NA,TRBJ1-2,TRBD1,TGCGCCAGCAGCTCGCCCGGGACAGGGATTGGCGGCTACACCTTC,CASSSPGTGIGGYTF
TRBV27,NA,TRBJ1-1,NA,TGTGCCAGCAGTTTCGGGGGACGGTACACTGAAGCTTTCTTT,CASSFGGRYTEAFF
TRBV7-9,NA,TRBJ2-1,NA,TGTGCCAGCAGCTCTAGCGCCCACAATGAGCAGTTCTTC,CASSSSAHNEQFF
TRBV4-2,NA,TRBJ2-4,TRBD1,TGTGCCAGCAGCCCTTCGGGACAGGGACAAAACATTCAGTACTTC,CASSPSGQGQNIQYF
TRBV7-9,NA,TRBJ1-4,NA,TGTGCCAGCAGCTCCCAGCTCATACTACCACCAGGGGTAAATGAAAAACTGTTTTTT,CASSSQLILPPGVNEKLFF
TRBV6-5,NA,TRBJ2-6,NA,TGTGCCAGCAGATACAGGAGCTCTGGGGCCAACGTCCTGACTTTC,CASRYRSSGANVLTF
TRBV5-1,NA,TRBJ1-1,NA,TGCGCCAGCAGCTTGGACAGGCCGGCCATAACGGCTTTCTTT,CASSLDRPAITAFF
TRBV7-2,once,TRBJ2-4,TRBD1,TGTGCCAGCAGCTCGTCCGGGACAGGGGTAAACATTCAGTACTTC,CASSSSGTGVNIQYF
TRBV5-1,once,TRBJ2-3,TRBD2,TGCGCCAGCAGCCAAAGACTAGCGGGGAGCACAGATACGCAGTATTTT,CASSQRLAGSTDTQYF
TRBV11-2,once,TRBJ1-1,TRBD1,TGTGCCAGCAGCTTATTCGGGACAGGTCTGATGAACACTGAAGCTTTCTTT,CASSLFGTGLMNTEAFF
TRBV6-2/TRBV6-3,NA,TRBJ2-2,TRBD1,TGTGCCAGCAGATACCGGACAGGGACGGACACCGGGGAGCTGTTTTTT,CASRYRTGTDTGELFF